This is a list of T cell receptor beta chains from one sample in a study of T cells in localized non-small cell lung cancer. TCRdb's copy holds only in-frame clones and misses some; the assay was immunoSEQ multiplex PCR. The sample has about 59,000 clones; 70% to 90% are singletons. Sequences were derived from peripheral blood, sampled before any cancer treatment. These TCRs come from a man between 40 and 75 years old with stage I squamous cell lung carcinoma. Each CDR3 is given with its conserved first and last residue. Each record gives: V gene, J gene, D gene, clone size, CDR3 DNA, CDR3 protein. D genes are given only for firm matches. Clone size is stated in some rows and not others, as once, few, many or a class when expanded.

V: TRBV19
J: TRBJ2-7
D: TRBD2
size: .
DNA: TGTGCCAGTAGTCTCCTGACTAGCGGGAGTTTTAACGAGCAGTACTTC
CDR3: CASSLLTSGSFNEQYF

V: TRBV30
J: TRBJ2-7
D: .
size: .
DNA: TGTGCCTGGAGTAGGGGCGGGTTCCACGAGCAGTACTTC
CDR3: CAWSRGGFHEQYF

V: TRBV15
J: TRBJ2-7
D: .
size: .
DNA: TGTGCCACCAGCGTCCAGGGAAGTAGCTACGAGCAGTACTTC
CDR3: CATSVQGSSYEQYF

V: TRBV18
J: TRBJ2-2
D: .
size: .
DNA: TGTGCCAGCCTTCGATCGGGGGGCGCGGACGGGGAGCTGTTTTTT
CDR3: CASLRSGGADGELFF

V: TRBV2
J: TRBJ2-1
D: .
size: .
DNA: TGTGCCAGCACCGAAAGGGGTTCCTACAATGAGCAGTTCTTC
CDR3: CASTERGSYNEQFF

V: TRBV7-2
J: TRBJ2-7
D: TRBD2
size: .
DNA: TGTGCCAGCAGCCACCCGGGACTAGGGTACGAGCAGTACTTC
CDR3: CASSHPGLGYEQYF

V: TRBV30
J: TRBJ2-2
D: .
size: once
DNA: TGTGCCTGGAGTCGGCGCGGAGTGAACACCGGGGAGCTGTTTTTT
CDR3: CAWSRRGVNTGELFF

V: TRBV4-3
J: TRBJ2-4
D: .
size: .
DNA: TGCGCCAGCAGCCAAGACCTGGGGACCAAAAACATTCAGTACTTC
CDR3: CASSQDLGTKNIQYF

V: TRBV19
J: TRBJ1-5
D: TRBD1
size: .
DNA: TGTGCCAGTACCACCCAGGGGGAAAGCAATCAGCCCCAGCATTTT
CDR3: CASTTQGESNQPQHF

V: TRBV6-7
J: TRBJ2-7
D: TRBD2
size: .
DNA: TGTGCCAGCAGTTACTCATCTAGCGGGGGGCCGTGGGGATACTTC
CDR3: CASSYSSSGGPWGYF

V: TRBV9
J: TRBJ2-7
D: .
size: .
DNA: TGTGCCAGCAGCGCAGGGACCGGGGTGACGTACGAGCAGTACTTC
CDR3: CASSAGTGVTYEQYF

V: TRBV19
J: TRBJ1-5
D: TRBD1
size: .
DNA: TGTGCCAGCCGCGACAGGGAGTTTCAGCCCCAGCATTTT
CDR3: CASRDREFQPQHF

V: TRBV2
J: TRBJ2-6
D: .
size: .
DNA: TGTGCCAGCAGCGAAGACTCTGGGGCCAACGTCCTGACTTTC
CDR3: CASSEDSGANVLTF

V: TRBV28
J: TRBJ2-3
D: TRBD1
size: .
DNA: TGTGCCAGCAGTTTTAAGGGACAGGGGACGGATACGCAGTATTTT
CDR3: CASSFKGQGTDTQYF

V: TRBV27
J: TRBJ2-7
D: .
size: few
DNA: TGTGCCAGCAGGGTTAGCGGCTCCTACGAGCAGTACTTC
CDR3: CASRVSGSYEQYF

V: TRBV9
J: TRBJ2-7
D: TRBD2
size: .
DNA: TGTGCCAGCAGCCTCGGCGGGGGGGGCGAGCAGTACTTC
CDR3: CASSLGGGGEQYF

V: TRBV18
J: TRBJ1-2
D: .
size: .
DNA: TGTGCCAGCACCACCGAGGAAGGGGACGGCTACACCTTC
CDR3: CASTTEEGDGYTF

V: TRBV7-2
J: TRBJ2-2
D: TRBD2
size: .
DNA: TGTGCCAGCAGCTTAAGGTCCATAGCGGGAGGATTCACCGGGGAGCTGTTTTTT
CDR3: CASSLRSIAGGFTGELFF

V: TRBV27
J: TRBJ2-1
D: TRBD2
size: .
DNA: TGTGCCAGCAGCTCCGGGATCTCGGGGGGCAATGAGCAGTTCTTC
CDR3: CASSSGISGGNEQFF

V: TRBV6-4
J: TRBJ2-6
D: .
size: .
DNA: TGTGCCAGCAGTGAGGGTAGGGGCTCTGGGGCCAACGTCCTGACTTTC
CDR3: CASSEGRGSGANVLTF

V: TRBV5-6
J: TRBJ2-1
D: .
size: .
DNA: TGTGCCAGCAGCTTGGAAGGGATTAAGTTCTTC
CDR3: CASSLEGIKFF

V: TRBV7-2
J: TRBJ2-5
D: TRBD2
size: .
DNA: TGTGCCAGCAGCCGGGGACTAGCGGGAGGAAGGGAAGAGCAGACCCAGTACTTC
CDR3: CASSRGLAGGREEQTQYF

V: TRBV28
J: TRBJ2-1
D: TRBD1
size: .
DNA: TGTGCCAGCAGTTCCGGGACAGGGTACAATGAGCAGTTCTTC
CDR3: CASSSGTGYNEQFF

V: TRBV28
J: TRBJ1-2
D: .
size: .
DNA: TGTGCCAGCAGTTTGGCAGGGAGGTATGGCTACACCTTC
CDR3: CASSLAGRYGYTF

V: TRBV28
J: TRBJ1-3
D: .
size: once
DNA: TGTGCCAGCAGAATCGCGGGTCAATCTTCTGGAAACACCATATATTTT
CDR3: CASRIAGQSSGNTIYF

V: TRBV10-1
J: TRBJ2-2
D: .
size: .
DNA: TGCGCCAGCAGTGGGCCTGGCACCGGGGAGCTGTTTTTT
CDR3: CASSGPGTGELFF

V: TRBV7-7
J: TRBJ1-3
D: .
size: .
DNA: TGTGCTAGCAGCTTATCCCCGGACCAAGACACCATATATTTT
CDR3: CASSLSPDQDTIYF

V: TRBV28
J: TRBJ1-1
D: .
size: .
DNA: TGTGCCAGCACCATCCCGGGGCGGAACACTGAAGCTTTCTTT
CDR3: CASTIPGRNTEAFF

V: TRBV7-3
J: TRBJ2-1
D: TRBD1
size: .
DNA: TGTGCCAGCAGCTGGGACAGGGTGAATGAGCAGTTCTTC
CDR3: CASSWDRVNEQFF

V: TRBV19
J: TRBJ1-3
D: .
size: .
DNA: TGTGCCAGTAGTATAGTGCCTTGGCAGGCCTCTGGAAACACCATATATTTT
CDR3: CASSIVPWQASGNTIYF

V: TRBV7-9
J: TRBJ2-1
D: .
size: .
DNA: TGTGCCAGCAGCTTTAGAGACTTAGCCAATGAGCAGTTCTTC
CDR3: CASSFRDLANEQFF

V: TRBV28
J: TRBJ1-2
D: TRBD1
size: .
DNA: TGTGCCAGCAGTTTTGGGACAGGGCTCTATGGCTACACCTTC
CDR3: CASSFGTGLYGYTF

V: TRBV28
J: TRBJ2-7
D: .
size: .
DNA: TGTGCCAGCAGGTCCGGTTCCGAGCAGTACTTC
CDR3: CASRSGSEQYF

V: TRBV15
J: TRBJ2-7
D: TRBD2
size: .
DNA: TGTGCCACCAGCAGAGGTCGGACTAGCGGAAACTACGAGCAGTACTTC
CDR3: CATSRGRTSGNYEQYF

V: TRBV20-1
J: TRBJ1-2
D: .
size: .
DNA: TGCTCTCCCAAGGGTGGGGATGGCTACACCTTC
CDR3: CSPKGGDGYTF

V: TRBV19
J: TRBJ2-2
D: TRBD1
size: few
DNA: TGTGCCAGTAGTATAGGGCAAGGACAGGGGACCCGCGGCACCGGGGAGCTGTTTTTT
CDR3: CASSIGQGQGTRGTGELFF

V: TRBV9
J: TRBJ2-2
D: TRBD1
size: few
DNA: TGTGCCAGCAGTAAAAGGACAGGGGGAACGAACACCGGGGAGCTGTTTTTT
CDR3: CASSKRTGGTNTGELFF

V: TRBV28
J: TRBJ2-7
D: .
size: .
DNA: TGTGCCAGCAGGGACTTAGGGGACCTCTACGAGCAGTACTTC
CDR3: CASRDLGDLYEQYF

V: TRBV5-3
J: TRBJ2-3
D: .
size: .
DNA: TGTGCCAGAAGCTTGGACGCGGGTTATGGAGATACGCAGTATTTT
CDR3: CARSLDAGYGDTQYF

V: TRBV5-8
J: TRBJ2-5
D: TRBD2
size: .
DNA: TGTGCCAGCAGCTTGAGGGGAGGGGAGACCCAGTACTTC
CDR3: CASSLRGGETQYF

V: TRBV6-1
J: TRBJ1-5
D: .
size: .
DNA: TGTGCCAGCAGTGAAGGGGAGGGGCCCTCTTATAGCAATCAGCCCCAGCATTTT
CDR3: CASSEGEGPSYSNQPQHF